This T cell receptor beta chain was observed in a study of response to subunit inactivated influenza vaccine. The CDR3 covers 17 residues. The V gene end was trimmed by 5 bases and the J gene end by 5 bases; junction bases not matched to a gene: 14. Germline loops: CDR1 SGHAT, CDR2 FQDESV (reference sequence). Study conclusions and caveats: A suggestion made by the authors is that each seasonal influenza vaccination recruits few new T cells.

Points on this clonotype: Its cognate antigen is unknown.

TCRdb analysed the RT-PCR reads with MiXCR anew, one entry per CDR3 protein. The sample consists of about 500,000 distinct CDR3 sequences, over 10% of them appearing once. The V call is TRBV11-1, the J call TRBJ2-1; 8 nucleotides align to TRBD2. The receptor comes from a man aged 50 to 60 who received an inactivated influenza vaccine. Sequencing was performed on PBMCs from blood, taken about 6 weeks after vaccination. The CDR3 nucleotides are TGTGCCAGCAGCCCCCGGGGGAGCGGGAGAGCCAACAATGAGCAGTTCTTC. Translating it yields CASSPRGSGRANNEQFF. The full variable domain, rest sourced from reference TRBV11-1 and TRBJ2-1, is EAEVAQSPRYKITEKSQAVAFWCDPISGHATLYWYRQILGQGPELLVQFQDESVVDDSQLPKDRFSAERLKGVDSTLKIQPAELGDSAMYLCASSPRGSGRANNEQFFGPGTRLTVL.